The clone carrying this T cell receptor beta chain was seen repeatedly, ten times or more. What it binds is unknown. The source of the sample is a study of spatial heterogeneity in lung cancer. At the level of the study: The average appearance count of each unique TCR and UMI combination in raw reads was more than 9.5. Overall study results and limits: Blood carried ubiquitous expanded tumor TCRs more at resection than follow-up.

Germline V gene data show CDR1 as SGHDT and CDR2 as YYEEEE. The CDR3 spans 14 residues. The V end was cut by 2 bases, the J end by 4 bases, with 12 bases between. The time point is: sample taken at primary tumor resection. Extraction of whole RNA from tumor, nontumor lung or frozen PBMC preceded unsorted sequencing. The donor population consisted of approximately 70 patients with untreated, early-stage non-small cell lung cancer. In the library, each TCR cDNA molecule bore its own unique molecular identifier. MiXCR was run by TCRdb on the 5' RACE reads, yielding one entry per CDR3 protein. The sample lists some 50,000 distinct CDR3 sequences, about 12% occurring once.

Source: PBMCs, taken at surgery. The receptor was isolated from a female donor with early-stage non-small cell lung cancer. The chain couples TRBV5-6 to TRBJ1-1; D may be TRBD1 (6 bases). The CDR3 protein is CASSLYHRVTEAFF. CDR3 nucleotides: TGTGCCAGCAGCTTATACCACAGGGTCACTGAAGCTTTCTTT.